This T cell receptor (beta chain) is from a study of regulatory T cells in long-lasting Graves disease. Through Arm-PCR of CDR3 regions and iRepertoire HTBI primers, TCR beta libraries were built. Each CDR3 protein gets one entry after TCRdb re-called the multiplex PCR reads with MiXCR. In the table there are around 450,000 distinct CDR3 sequences, about 17% of which are singletons. Noted time point: newly diagnosed GD, antithyroid drugs for less than 3 months. TCR sequences were obtained from RNA taken from PBMCs. In this cohort, patients came from an endocrinology department located in Xi'an, China. Each patient gave around 10 milliliters of EDTA-anticoagulated peripheral blood. This clonotype was seen ten or more times. The same data also went into a second study, on T cells in Graves' hyperthyroidism and ophthalmopathy.

The sample here was peripheral blood mononuclear cells (PBMCs), taken at new diagnosis, from a patient treated with antithyroid drugs. The TCR sequence derives from a man in his forties with Graves disease.

DNA for the CDR3: TGTGCCAGCAGCTCCCTGGGGGGGACCTACGAGCAGTACTTC. This sequence encodes CASSSLGGTYEQYF. J is TRBJ2-7 and V is TRBV7-9; TRBD2 matches at 7 bases. The V gene end was trimmed by 4 bases and the J gene end by 2 bases; junction bases not matched to a gene: 5. This CDR3 is 14 amino acids long. Germline V gives CDR1 SEHNR, CDR2 FQNEAQ (reference sequence).